One sample yielded the 9 T cell receptor beta chains listed below, sequenced in a study of blood T cell repertoires in COVID-19. This table comes from immunoSEQ multiplex PCR, and its TCRdb copy is limited to in-frame clones, with some not included. The sample lists some 170,000 clones, roughly 90% seen once, with 15% to 20% in the top ten. Sequences were obtained from peripheral blood. The receptors derive from a man aged 55 to 69 with active or convalescent COVID-19.

This clone was detected only once. V and J are TRBV7-2 and TRBJ2-2, with D maybe TRBD1 (5 bases). The CDR3 has 13 residues. V was cut by 5 bases and J by 4 bases, with 8 bases left in between. Germline V gives CDR1 SGHTA, CDR2 FQGNSA. Here the CDR3 DNA reads TGTGCCAGCAGCGTAAGGGGCACCGGGGAGCTGTTTTTT. As protein: CASSVRGTGELFF.

The rearrangement links TRBV12-5 to TRBJ2-5, with D maybe TRBD2 (6 bases). Germline V CDR1 and CDR2: LGHNT, FRNRAP. The CDR3 runs to 16 residues. V gave up 6 bases and J gave up 2 bases, with 19 bases separating them. Here the CDR3 reads CASGAERGSGQETQYF. The CDR3 DNA is TGTGCTAGTGGCGCTGAGAGGGGTAGCGGACAAGAGACCCAGTACTTC.

V and J are TRBV11-3 and TRBJ1-1; D is perhaps TRBD1 (6 bases). Trimming stripped 5 bases from V and 4 bases from J, with 11 bases between. This CDR3 is 13 amino acids long. In germline, CDR1 is SGHNT, CDR2 YENEEA. CDR3 in amino acids: CASSQEGGTEAFF. DNA for the CDR3: TGTGCCAGCAGCCAGGAAGGGGGCACTGAAGCTTTCTTT.

CDR3 DNA: TGTGCCAGCAGCCCCACCTCCGGGATGAACACTGAAGCTTTCTTT. As protein: CASSPTSGMNTEAFF. This sequence joins TRBV7-8 and TRBJ1-1, with D unresolved. This CDR3 comprises 15 residues. Trimming left V 5 bases short and J 0 bases short, with 13 bases between. Germline CDR1 reads SGHVS; CDR2 reads FQNEAQ.

J is TRBJ2-1 and V is TRBV30; TRBD2 agrees at 10 bases. The CDR3 consists of 15 residues. V was pared by 0 bases and J by 7 bases, with 6 bases of the junction left unmatched. From germline, CDR1 is GTSNPN and CDR2 SVGIG (reference sequence). CDR3 sequence reads: CAWSVAGGLGNEQFF. The CDR3 coding sequence is TGTGCCTGGAGTGTAGCGGGAGGGCTCGGGAATGAGCAGTTCTTC.

The chain uses TRBV7-8 and TRBJ2-1; TRBD1 agrees at 7 bases. The CDR3 contains 15 residues. The V segment lost 5 bases and the J segment 3 bases; nucleotides outside the gene matches: 7. CDR1 is SGHVS and CDR2 is FQNEAQ in the germline V gene. The DNA of the CDR3 is TGTGCCAGCAGCCCGATGGCAGGGGGCTACAATGAGCAGTTCTTC. Protein product: CASSPMAGGYNEQFF.

This clone showed up just once. V usage is TRBV9 and J usage is TRBJ2-7, with 7 bases lining up with TRBD1. Germline CDR1 and CDR2: SGDLS and YYNGEE. The CDR3 has 14 amino acids. The J segment lost 2 bases and the V segment lost 4 bases, leaving 6 bases of the junction unmatched. CDR3 protein: CASSPTGLPYEQYF. DNA of the CDR3: TGTGCCAGCAGCCCGACAGGGCTACCCTACGAGCAGTACTTC.

This rearrangement joins TRBV10-2 to TRBJ1-2; 7 positions agree with TRBD1. V lost 3 bases, J lost 0 bases, and 4 bases stayed unmatched. Germline V gives CDR1 WSHSY, CDR2 SAAADI. The CDR3 is made up of 15 amino acids. The CDR3 loop reads CASSEYDRANYGYTF. DNA of the CDR3: TGCGCCAGCAGTGAATATGACAGGGCTAACTATGGCTACACCTTC.

The rearrangement links TRBV7-2 to TRBJ2-3; no firm D call. Germline CDR1 is SGHTA and CDR2 is FQGNSA. The V and J ends lost 0 bases and 5 bases respectively, with 3 bases between them. The CDR3 is 12 residues long. The CDR3 DNA reads TGTGCCAGCAGCTTAGCTATAGATACGCAGTATTTT. It encodes CASSLAIDTQYF.